This T cell receptor beta chain was recorded in a study of T-cell reconstitution after alpha-beta-depleted transplantation in children. Study results and caveats: A year had passed since transplant, and T-cell counts and diversity by then came mostly from newly produced T cells. Elevated TCRbeta diversity at day 60 was traced, in some patients, to surviving recipient T cells and thymic progenitors. Reportedly, roughly two months post-transplant, alpha-beta T cells arose from several hundred expanded graft clones.

Germline CDR1 and CDR2: SGHTA and FQGNSA. V dropped 4 bases and J dropped 5 bases, with 18 bases sitting between them. CDR3 length: 15 residues. In the case of this clonotype: Its target is not known.

It was with unique molecular identifiers that the TCRbeta library was prepared. MiXCR, run by TCRdb on the PCR reads, gives a single entry per CDR3 protein. The repertoire has 780,000 or so distinct CDR3 sequences, about 15% of them found once; the top ten carry roughly 4.8%. The chain employs TRBV7-2 and TRBJ2-7, with D possibly being TRBD2 (7 bases). Here the sequenced sample was PBMCs, mostly from graft donor cells, taken 360 days after TCRalphabeta/CD19-depleted stem cell transplant. The TCR was taken from a male patient younger than 18 who had a stem cell transplant for acute lymphoblastic leukemia, so the T cells may come from the graft donor. The CDR3 loop reads CASSYWGGRSNEQYF. CDR3 in DNA: TGTGCCAGCAGCTATTGGGGGGGGCGGAGCAACGAGCAGTACTTC.